Following are 16 T cell receptor beta chains from one sample sequenced in a study of cytomegalovirus exposure and HLA in healthy donors. Researchers ran the PCR with 60 Vbeta and 13 Jbeta primers. TCRdb's copy holds only in-frame clones and misses some; the assay was immunoSEQ multiplex PCR. Here the sample spans 140,000 to 150,000 clones, around 73% being singletons. Input material: PBMCs. These receptors all come from a female donor in good health and CMV-seronegative.

The chain carries TRBV28 and TRBJ2-7; 10 bases match TRBD2. This CDR3 spans 15 amino acids. The junction had 8 bases not matched to a gene; V was cut back by 5 bases and J by 4 bases. The germline gives CDR1 MDHEN, CDR2 SYDVKM. The CDR3 loop reads CASSLAGAGVYEQYF. The CDR3, as DNA: TGTGCCAGCAGTCTAGCGGGAGCTGGGGTTTACGAGCAGTACTTC.

This clone was seen more than once but under ten times. The rearrangement joins TRBV6-1 to TRBJ2-1; perhaps TRBD2 as D (7 bases). Trimming took off 3 bases at V and 8 bases at J, with 17 bases between the two ends. The CDR3 has 15 residues. Germline V lookup: CDR1 MNHNS, CDR2 SASEGT. The CDR3 reads CASSDWAGAQHEQFF. In nucleotides, the CDR3 is TGTGCCAGCAGTGATTGGGCGGGGGCGCAGCATGAGCAGTTCTTC.

CDR3 sequence (DNA): TGTGCCAGCTCACCCCTAGCGGCCACAGATACGCAGTATTTT. It encodes CASSPLAATDTQYF. The chain is built from TRBV18 and TRBJ2-3, with 7 bases identical to TRBD2. Germline V lookup: CDR1 KGHSH, CDR2 LQKENI. Germline trimming cut 3 bases from V and 2 bases from J; bases unmatched to any gene: 2. This CDR3 is built from 14 residues.

V is TRBV6-5 and J is TRBJ2-7; a weak D match, TRBD1 (6 bases). There are 14 residues in the CDR3. V shed 2 bases and J shed 5 bases, with 13 bases lying between them. CDR1 is MNHEY and CDR2 is SVGAGI in the germline V gene. The CDR3 DNA reads as TGTGCCAGCAGTTACGATCGGGACAACCACGAGCAGTACTTC. It codes for CASSYDRDNHEQYF.

The rearrangement links TRBV4-1 to TRBJ2-5, with 9 bases identical to TRBD1. The end of the DNA aligns better with TRBJ2-7, so the J call may be wrong. CDR1 is MGHRA, CDR2 YSYEKL, per germline. CDR3 length: 16 amino acids. Written as DNA, the CDR3 is TGCGCCAGCAGCCAAGGGACAGGGGACCCGCGGTACGAGCAGTACTTC. This codes for CASSQGTGDPRYEQYF.

The rearrangement uses TRBV19 and TRBJ1-2, with 10 bases matching TRBD1. The length of the CDR3 is 13 residues. Per the germline V gene, CDR1 is LNHDA and CDR2 is SQIVND (reference sequence). Trimming took 5 bases from V and 6 from J; bases not matched to a gene: 3. The CDR3, as DNA: TGTGCCAGTAGTGAGACAGGGGGCAATGGCTACACCTTC. The encoded protein is CASSETGGNGYTF. Variable domain in full (rest from reference TRBV19 and TRBJ1-2): DGGITQSPKYLFRKEGQNVTLSCEQNLNHDAMYWYRQDPGQGLRLIYYSQIVNDFQKGDIAEGYSVSREKKESFPLTVTSAQKNPTAFYLCASSETGGNGYTFGSGTRLTVV.

The chain carries TRBV10-3 and TRBJ2-7; TRBD1 might be the D (6 bases). CDR3 length equals 17 residues. The germline V gene encodes CDR1 ENHRY and CDR2 SYGVKD. Between the trimmed V and J ends, which lost 5 bases and 1 base, there was a span of 21 bases. For the CDR3, the DNA is TGTGCCATCAGTATAGACAGGCCTACGACCTTTTCCTACGAGCAGTACTTC. It codes for CAISIDRPTTFSYEQYF.

V and J are TRBV28 and TRBJ1-2, with D tentatively TRBD1 (5 bases). Germline V lookup: CDR1 MDHEN, CDR2 SYDVKM. CDR3 length: 12 amino acids. V gave up 3 bases and J gave up 5 bases, with 7 bases separating them. CDR3 coding DNA: TGTGCCAGCAGTTTGGGGCGTTATGGCTACACCTTC. Translation gives CASSLGRYGYTF.

The V gene is TRBV7-2, the J gene TRBJ1-4; D remains ambiguous. Germline V gene data show CDR1 as SGHTA and CDR2 as FQGNSA. V was cut by 1 base and J by 8 bases, with 14 bases left in between. The CDR3 sequence is 15 residues long. For the CDR3, the DNA is TGTGCCAGCAGCTTAGGCCAGAACGCGGCAGAAAAACTGTTTTTT. Amino acids: CASSLGQNAAEKLFF.

The CDR3 sequence: CASSLSQAYEQYF. For the CDR3, the DNA is TGCGCCAGCAGCTTGTCACAGGCATACGAGCAGTACTTC. This chain links TRBV5-1 with TRBJ2-5; possible D gene TRBD1, 5 bases. Judging by the DNA end, TRBJ2-7 fits better; the J call may be wrong. The V gene's germline CDR1 is SGHRS and CDR2 YFSETQ. This CDR3 has 13 amino acids.

DNA of the CDR3: TGCGCCAGCAGCTTGGCGTCAGGGTCAGTGTACGAGCAGTACTTC. Its translation is CASSLASGSVYEQYF. The chain carries TRBV5-1 and TRBJ2-7; D possibly corresponds to TRBD1 (5 bases). This CDR3 contains 15 residues. With 0 bases removed from V and 4 bases from J, the gap between germline ends came to 14 bases. The germline CDR1 and CDR2 sequences are SGHRS and YFSETQ. Based on the CDR3 plus reference TRBV5-1 and TRBJ2-7, the full variable domain is KAGVTQTPRYLIKTRGQQVTLSCSPISGHRSVSWYQQTPGQGLQFLFEYFSETQRNKGNFPGRFSGRQFSNSRSEMNVSTLELGDSALYLCASSLASGSVYEQYFGPGTRLTVT.

The rearrangement joins TRBV29-1 to TRBJ2-2, with a possible D match to TRBD1 (6 bases). The length of the CDR3 is 14 residues. V was pared by 6 bases and J by 5 bases, with 16 bases between. Per germline, CDR1 SQVTM and CDR2 ANQGSEA. The CDR3 sequence is CSVGPQGGTGELFF. The CDR3 nucleotides read TGCAGCGTGGGGCCACAGGGTGGAACCGGGGAGCTGTTTTTT.

This chain joins TRBV7-9 and TRBJ1-2; no reliable D call. This CDR3 has 13 amino acids. The V gene lost 2 bases and the J gene lost 6 bases, with 10 bases spanning the gap. Germline V CDR1 and CDR2: SEHNR, FQNEAQ (reference sequence). Here the CDR3 DNA reads TGTGCCAGCAGCTTAATCACAGTCGATGGCTACACCTTC. Encoded protein: CASSLITVDGYTF.

This clone was seen only once. The J gene is TRBJ1-2, the V gene TRBV19; D unclear. Per the germline V gene, CDR1 is LNHDA and CDR2 is SQIVND (reference sequence). The CDR3 runs 13 residues. V was pared by 6 bases and J by 0 bases, with 8 bases between. Here the CDR3 reads CASRSGTNYGYTF. DNA of the CDR3: TGTGCCAGTAGGTCAGGAACTAACTATGGCTACACCTTC.

The rearrangement joins TRBV28 to TRBJ2-6; unclear D gene. Trimming removed 2 bases from V and 0 bases from J, with 5 bases in between. Germline lookup yields CDR1 MDHEN and CDR2 SYDVKM. The CDR3 contains 15 residues. As DNA, the CDR3 is TGTGCCAGCAGTTTACGTAGCTCTGGGGCCAACGTCCTGACTTTC. As protein: CASSLRSSGANVLTF.

This chain links TRBV7-2 with TRBJ2-2, with a weak D call TRBD1 (5 bases). The CDR3 loop spans 15 amino acids. Germline V gene sequence: CDR1 SGHTA, CDR2 FQGNSA. V was cut by 5 bases and J by 1 base, with 11 bases left in between. CDR3 sequence reads: CASSVDSENTGELFF. The CDR3 nucleotides read TGTGCCAGCAGCGTCGACAGCGAGAACACCGGGGAGCTGTTTTTT.